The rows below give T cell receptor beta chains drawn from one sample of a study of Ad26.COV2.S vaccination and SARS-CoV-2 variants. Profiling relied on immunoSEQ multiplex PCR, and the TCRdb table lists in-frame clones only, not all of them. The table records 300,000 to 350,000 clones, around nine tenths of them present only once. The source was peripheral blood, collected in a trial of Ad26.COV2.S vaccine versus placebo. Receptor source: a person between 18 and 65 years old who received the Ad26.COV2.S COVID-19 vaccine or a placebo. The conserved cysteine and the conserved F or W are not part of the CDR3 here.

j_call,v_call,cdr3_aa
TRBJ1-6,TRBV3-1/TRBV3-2,ASSHGRSPLH
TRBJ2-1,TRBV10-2,ASTWGLNEQF
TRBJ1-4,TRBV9,ASSVGQVSNEKLF
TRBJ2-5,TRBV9,ASSVGPGEWETQY
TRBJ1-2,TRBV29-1,SVGAAPQIGDGYT
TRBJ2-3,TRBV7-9,ASSYRDSYTDTQY
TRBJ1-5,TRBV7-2,ASSEGGGSNQPQH
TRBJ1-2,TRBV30,AEGDYGYT
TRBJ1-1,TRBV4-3,ASSQGGWATEAF
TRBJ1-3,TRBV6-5,ASSYSYTLSGNTIY
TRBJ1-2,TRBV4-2,ASSQDEGRSYGYT
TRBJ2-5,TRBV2,ASRGEMGGPKETQY
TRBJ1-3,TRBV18,ASSSSVTGNTIY
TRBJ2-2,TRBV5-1,ASSLDLNRGHTGELF
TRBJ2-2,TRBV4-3,ASSQVAGTGAGELF
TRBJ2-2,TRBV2,ASRVGMNTGELF
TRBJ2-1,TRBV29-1,SVRTTGSSYNEQF
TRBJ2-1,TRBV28,ASSPQGEQF
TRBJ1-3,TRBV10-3,AISEGSGNTIY
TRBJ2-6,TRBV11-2,ASSLDRTVGANVLT
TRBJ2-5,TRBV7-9,ASSQIGGLVGETQY
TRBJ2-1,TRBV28,ASKGSGRSRNEQF
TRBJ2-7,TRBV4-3,ASSQDDQRGGLSSYEQY
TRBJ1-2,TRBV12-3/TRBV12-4,ASSPYLSGYT
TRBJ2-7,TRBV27,ASSLVGAAYEQY
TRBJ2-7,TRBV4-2,ASSQVASLPSHEQY
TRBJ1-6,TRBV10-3,AIRGTGPIYNSPLH
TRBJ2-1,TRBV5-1,ASSLSGGGYNEQF
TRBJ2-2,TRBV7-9,AVQRGNGELF
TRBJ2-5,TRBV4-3,ASSRNLAGEETQY
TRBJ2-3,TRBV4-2,ASSQDRGGGTDTQY
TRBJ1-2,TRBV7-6,ASSPRDGGYGYT
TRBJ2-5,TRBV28,ASSLSSGRARETQY
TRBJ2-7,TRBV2,ASKPASGRPEQY
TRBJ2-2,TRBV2,ASTLEGYTGELF
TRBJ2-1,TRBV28,ASSFRRGGDEQF
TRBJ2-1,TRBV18,ASSPLTYNEQF
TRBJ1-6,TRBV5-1,ASSLGKAGNSPLH
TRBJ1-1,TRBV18,ASSPQGRDSEAF
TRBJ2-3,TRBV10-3,AISGDKLQY
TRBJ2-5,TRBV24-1,ATSESGGPGETQY
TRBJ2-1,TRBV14,ASSLLLGGEQF
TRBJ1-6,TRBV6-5,ASSYGQGNSPLH
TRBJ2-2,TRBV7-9,ASKDTLTGELF
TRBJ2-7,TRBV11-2,ASGREQY
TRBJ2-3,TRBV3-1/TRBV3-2,ASSPGQGVSDTQY
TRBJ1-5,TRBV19,ASSINRGEDQPQH
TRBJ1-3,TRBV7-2,ASSGISGNTIY
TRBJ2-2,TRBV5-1,ATTANTGELF
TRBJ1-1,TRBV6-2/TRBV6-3,ASSYSRGWTEAF
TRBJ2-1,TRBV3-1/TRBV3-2,ASSPGLAGGNEQF
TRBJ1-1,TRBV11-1,ASSLDDRPTEAF
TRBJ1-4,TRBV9,ASSVEGAGGEKLF